This T cell receptor (beta chain) was sequenced in a study of monozygotic twins with inflammatory bowel disease. Overall study results and limits: Added variability in patient repertoires may stem from differing immunosuppressive treatments.

The germline V gene has CDR1 LGHNA and CDR2 YSLEER. The CDR3 spans 14 residues. Turning to this clonotype: Its antigen is currently unknown.

UMIs containing a 6-nucleotide sample barcode were added via template switching. TCRdb re-called the 5' RACE reads; one entry per CDR3 protein, DNA not given. The table for this sample gives about 160,000 distinct CDR3 sequences. Blood was drawn at over 2 ml per donor. The clonotype comes from a human donor with ulcerative colitis or Crohn's disease, or a healthy co-twin of an affected twin (not recorded which). The chain recombines TRBV4-3 with TRBJ2-3; checking the TCRdb D call of TRBD1 is not possible without DNA. The sequenced sample was blood. CDR3 sequence reads: CASSLNRGPDTQYF.